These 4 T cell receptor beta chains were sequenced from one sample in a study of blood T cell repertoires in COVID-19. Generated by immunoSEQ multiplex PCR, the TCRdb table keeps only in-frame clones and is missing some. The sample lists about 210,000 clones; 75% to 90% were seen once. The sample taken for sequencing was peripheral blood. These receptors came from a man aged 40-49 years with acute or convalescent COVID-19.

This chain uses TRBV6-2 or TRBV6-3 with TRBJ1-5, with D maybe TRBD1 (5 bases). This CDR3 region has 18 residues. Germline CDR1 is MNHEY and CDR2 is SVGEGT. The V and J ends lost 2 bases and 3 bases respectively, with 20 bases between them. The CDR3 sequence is CASSYQRARGSYNQPQHF. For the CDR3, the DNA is TGTGCCAGCAGTTACCAAAGGGCAAGGGGCAGTTACAATCAGCCCCAGCATTTT.

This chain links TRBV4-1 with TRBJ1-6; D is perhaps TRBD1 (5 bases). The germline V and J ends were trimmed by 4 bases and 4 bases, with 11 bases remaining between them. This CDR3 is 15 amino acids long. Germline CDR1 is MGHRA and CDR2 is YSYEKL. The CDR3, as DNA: TGCGCCAGCAGCCCCAAGGGGTATTATAATTCACCCCTCCACTTT. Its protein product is CASSPKGYYNSPLHF.

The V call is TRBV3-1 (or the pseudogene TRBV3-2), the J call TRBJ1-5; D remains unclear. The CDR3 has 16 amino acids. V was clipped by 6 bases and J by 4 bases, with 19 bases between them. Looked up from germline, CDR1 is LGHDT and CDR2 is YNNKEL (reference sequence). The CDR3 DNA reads TGTGCCAGCAGTCAGAACCCTGACATGCCTAATCAGCCCCAGCATTTT. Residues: CASSQNPDMPNQPQHF.

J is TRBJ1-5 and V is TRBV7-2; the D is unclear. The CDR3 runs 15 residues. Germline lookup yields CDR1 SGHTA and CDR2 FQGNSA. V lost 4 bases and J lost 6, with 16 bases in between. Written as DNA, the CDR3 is TGTGCCAGCAGCTCCATAGGAGGATCCCCTCAGCCCCAGCATTTT. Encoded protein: CASSSIGGSPQPQHF. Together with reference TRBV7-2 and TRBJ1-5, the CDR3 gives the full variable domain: GAGVSQSPSNKVTEKGKDVELRCDPISGHTALYWYRQSLGQGLEFLIYFQGNSAPDKSGLPSDRFSAERTGGSVSTLTIQRTQQEDSAVYLCASSSIGGSPQPQHFGDGTRLSIL.